The source of this T cell receptor (beta chain) is a study of blood T cells in healthy people across ages. The CDR3 is 15 amino acids. CDR1 is DFQATT and CDR2 is SNEGSKA in the germline V gene (reference sequence). On this clonotype itself: Its ends do not fully match the called genes, so a read error is possible.

For the second PCR, which ran for about 7 to 12 cycles, a sample-barcoded 5' primer and a J-beta primer mix were used. TCRdb used MiXCR to reprocess the 5' RACE reads, holding one entry per CDR3 protein. Of 650,000 to 1,000,000 distinct CDR3 sequences listed, 36% are singletons. The sample taken for sequencing was blood. The chain couples TRBV20-1 to TRBJ1-2; D call uncertain. The clonotype originates from a man younger than 35 in good health. This CDR3 reads CSARDSEGTNDGYTF. CDR3 nucleotide sequence: TGCAGTGCTAGAGATTCAGAGGGAACTAACGATGGCTACACCTTC.